These T cell receptor beta chains were read from a single sample in a study of T cells in Graves' hyperthyroidism and ophthalmopathy. TCRdb passed the multiplex PCR reads through MiXCR, listing each CDR3 protein once. The sample has roughly 350,000 distinct CDR3 sequences; about 14% are singletons. The sample consisted of blood. These receptors were collected from a woman aged 25 to 45 with Graves' ophthalmopathy. The CDR3 runs from the conserved cysteine through the conserved F or W. The D gene is left open where the match is weak. Clone size appears in some rows only: once, few, many, or a class for an expanded clone.

v_call	clone_size	d_call	j_call	cdr3_aa	cdr3_nt
TRBV6-2/TRBV6-3	NA	NA	TRBJ2-5	CASTPDWRQETQYF	TGTGCCAGCACTCCGGACTGGCGCCAAGAGACCCAGTACTTC
TRBV30	NA	NA	TRBJ1-1	CAASANTEAFF	TGTGCCGCGTCAGCCAACACTGAAGCTTTCTTT
TRBV7-9	few	TRBD2	TRBJ2-1	CASSPGGRFVGEQFF	TGTGCCAGCAGCCCCGGCGGGAGGTTCGTTGGTGAGCAGTTCTTC
TRBV18	many	NA	TRBJ2-1	CASSPRDYNEQFF	TGTGCCAGCTCACCACGGGACTACAATGAGCAGTTCTTC
TRBV7-9	NA	NA	TRBJ2-3	CASTPRGALTDTQYF	TGTGCCAGCACCCCCCGGGGGGCGCTAACAGATACGCAGTATTTT
TRBV12-3/TRBV12-4	many	NA	TRBJ1-2	CASSFGTDNYGYTF	TGTGCCAGCAGTTTTGGGACGGATAACTATGGCTACACCTTC
TRBV7-2	NA	NA	TRBJ1-6	CASSLDLAGLSPLHF	TGTGCCAGCAGCTTAGATCTGGCAGGACTTTCACCCCTCCACTTT
TRBV6-1	NA	NA	TRBJ2-7	CASSSLGVATSYEQYF	TGTGCCAGCAGTTCCCTCGGTGTCGCGACATCCTACGAGCAGTACTTC
TRBV7-3	many	NA	TRBJ2-6	CASSFDGSGANVLTF	TGTGCCAGCAGCTTCGATGGCTCTGGGGCCAACGTCCTGACTTTC
TRBV20-1	once	NA	TRBJ2-7	CSACDTSYEQYF	TGCAGTGCCTGTGACACCTCCTACGAGCAGTACTTC
TRBV27	NA	NA	TRBJ2-7	CASTPTSYEQYF	TGTGCCAGCACACCTACGAGCTACGAGCAGTACTTC
TRBV7-8	few	TRBD1	TRBJ1-2	CASSLVGPGQANYGYTF	TGTGCCAGCAGCTTAGTCGGACCGGGACAGGCTAACTATGGCTACACCTTC
TRBV7-9	many	NA	TRBJ1-6	CASSLVSGVDSPLHF	TGTGCCAGCAGCTTAGTTTCGGGGGTGGATTCACCCCTCCACTTT
TRBV4-1	few	NA	TRBJ2-2	CASSQTAGELFF	TGCGCCAGCAGCCAGACAGCTGGGGAGCTGTTTTTT
TRBV10-3	once	TRBD1	TRBJ1-1	CAISDRQGLTNTEAFF	TGTGCCATCAGTGACCGACAGGGCTTAACGAACACTGAAGCTTTCTTT
TRBV6-1	many	NA	TRBJ1-1	CASSYSRGNTEAFF	TGTGCCAGCAGTTATTCCCGTGGTAACACTGAAGCTTTCTTT
TRBV3-1	many	NA	TRBJ1-1	CASSPKPGGGVEAFF	TGTGCCAGCAGCCCAAAGCCCGGGGGGGGGGTTGAAGCTTTCTTT
TRBV28	many	TRBD2	TRBJ2-1	CASSQLAGSSYNEQFF	TGTGCCAGCAGCCAACTAGCGGGGAGCTCCTACAATGAGCAGTTCTTC
TRBV6-1	many	TRBD1	TRBJ2-7	CASSPGTGLTYEQYF	TGTGCCAGCAGTCCCGGGACAGGGCTGACCTACGAGCAGTACTTC
TRBV4-1	few	NA	TRBJ2-3	CASSPASRSTDTQYF	TGCGCCAGCAGCCCCGCGTCACGTAGCACAGATACGCAGTATTTT
TRBV30	many	NA	TRBJ1-6	CAFIDISSRGDSPLHF	TGTGCCTTTATCGACATTTCCTCCCGAGGGGATTCACCCCTCCACTTT
TRBV7-8	NA	NA	TRBJ1-2	CASSLIGAGMGYGYTF	TGTGCCAGCAGCTTAATCGGGGCAGGGATGGGCTATGGCTACACCTTC
TRBV5-5	NA	NA	TRBJ1-6	CASSLTGAASSYNSPLHF	TGTGCCAGCAGCCTGACGGGGGCCGCGAGCTCCTATAATTCACCCCTCCACTTT
TRBV28	many	NA	TRBJ1-1	CASSLELNTEAFF	TGTGCCAGCAGTCTTGAGTTAAACACTGAAGCTTTCTTT
TRBV27	many	NA	TRBJ1-5	CASSLRPGEGGNQPQHF	TGTGCCAGCAGTTTACGCCCAGGGGAAGGGGGCAATCAGCCCCAGCATTTT
TRBV6-2/TRBV6-3	NA	TRBD1	TRBJ1-1	CASSAEIGTGGTEAFF	TGTGCCAGCAGTGCCGAAATCGGGACAGGGGGCACTGAAGCTTTCTTT
TRBV19	NA	NA	TRBJ2-2	CAGSILAGVSSGELFF	TGTGCCGGTAGTATTCTGGCCGGGGTCTCCTCCGGGGAGCTGTTTTTT
TRBV7-3	many	NA	TRBJ2-1	CASSEGINEQFF	TGTGCCAGCAGCGAGGGGATAAATGAGCAGTTCTTC
TRBV5-1	many	TRBD2	TRBJ2-7	CASSRSSGGITSGEQYF	TGCGCCAGCAGCCGCTCTAGCGGGGGGATAACATCCGGGGAGCAGTACTTC
TRBV29-1	NA	TRBD1	TRBJ1-2	CSVEPIQGASRGYTF	TGCAGCGTTGAGCCAATACAGGGGGCCAGTCGGGGCTACACCTTC
TRBV7-9	few	TRBD1	TRBJ1-2	CASSQPTGYNNYGYTF	TGTGCCAGCAGCCAACCGACAGGGTACAACAACTATGGCTACACCTTC
TRBV5-5	many	NA	TRBJ1-6	CASSEGQRSYNSPLHF	TGTGCCAGCAGCGAGGGACAACGCTCCTATAATTCACCCCTCCACTTT
TRBV9	many	TRBD1	TRBJ2-2	CASSFAPGQGGSGELFF	TGTGCCAGCAGCTTCGCCCCCGGACAGGGAGGAAGCGGGGAGCTGTTTTTT
TRBV7-9	many	NA	TRBJ2-7	CASSPAYGQTNEQYF	TGTGCCAGCAGCCCGGCGTATGGGCAAACTAACGAGCAGTACTTC
TRBV3-1	many	TRBD1	TRBJ2-6	CASSQYRGSGANVLTF	TGTGCCAGCAGCCAATACAGGGGTTCTGGGGCCAACGTCCTGACTTTC
TRBV28	many	TRBD1	TRBJ1-6	CASSFYSQGAGSPLHF	TGTGCCAGCAGTTTCTATTCACAGGGGGCCGGTTCACCCCTCCACTTT
TRBV7-2	many	TRBD1	TRBJ1-2	CASLRQGSYTF	TGTGCCAGCCTTCGACAGGGGAGCTACACCTTC
TRBV6-2/TRBV6-3	NA	TRBD2	TRBJ2-7	CASRLSGGTSYEQYF	TGTGCCAGCAGATTAAGCGGGGGGACCTCCTACGAGCAGTACTTC
TRBV6-2/TRBV6-3	many	NA	TRBJ2-1	CASSLEWGARPNNEQFF	TGTGCCAGCAGTTTAGAATGGGGGGCTAGACCAAACAATGAGCAGTTCTTC
TRBV12-3/TRBV12-4	many	NA	TRBJ1-1	CASSPPREWAFF	TGTGCCAGCAGTCCTCCCAGGGAGTGGGCTTTCTTT
TRBV19	many	TRBD1	TRBJ1-5	CASSEGTANQPQHF	TGTGCCAGTAGTGAAGGGACAGCAAATCAGCCCCAGCATTTT
TRBV5-1	many	NA	TRBJ1-5	CASSLEGPGAGNQPQHF	TGCGCCAGCAGCTTGGAAGGTCCAGGGGCCGGCAATCAGCCCCAGCATTTT
TRBV10-3	few	NA	TRBJ2-2	CAISEGADTGELFF	TGTGCCATCAGTGAGGGCGCTGACACCGGGGAGCTGTTTTTT
TRBV7-2	many	NA	TRBJ1-3	CASSILKTRLGSGNTIYF	TGTGCCAGCAGTATACTAAAAACCCGCCTCGGCTCTGGAAACACCATATATTTT
TRBV27	many	TRBD2	TRBJ2-1	CASSFKTWGLASYNEQFF	TGTGCCAGCAGTTTCAAAACCTGGGGACTAGCCTCCTACAATGAGCAGTTCTTC
TRBV28	NA	TRBD1	TRBJ2-1	CASRTGDRGLGEQFF	TGTGCCAGCAGGACAGGGGACAGGGGGCTTGGTGAGCAGTTCTTC
TRBV7-2	many	TRBD2	TRBJ2-2	CASSPQRGTSGGPRNTGELFF	TGTGCCAGCAGCCCGCAAAGGGGGACTAGCGGGGGACCTCGGAACACCGGGGAGCTGTTTTTT
TRBV3-1	NA	TRBD2	TRBJ2-2	CASSPLPKREVGYTGELFF	TGTGCCAGCAGCCCACTTCCCAAGCGGGAAGTAGGGTACACCGGGGAGCTGTTTTTT
TRBV7-3	many	NA	TRBJ2-1	CASSLTRENEQFF	TGTGCCAGCAGCTTGACGCGGGAAAATGAGCAGTTCTTC
TRBV6-1	NA	NA	TRBJ2-6	CASRGQSLSGANVLTF	TGTGCCAGCCGGGGGCAGAGTTTATCTGGGGCCAACGTCCTGACTTTC
TRBV7-6	many	NA	TRBJ2-1	CASSLDRYNEQFF	TGTGCCAGCAGCTTAGATCGGTACAATGAGCAGTTCTTC
TRBV20-1	many	TRBD2	TRBJ2-3	CSALSQGTSGGARTQYF	TGCAGTGCTCTCTCTCAGGGGACTAGCGGGGGGGCACGTACGCAGTATTTT
TRBV5-6	NA	TRBD1	TRBJ2-3	CASSLMGQMADTQYF	TGTGCCAGCAGTCTTATGGGACAGATGGCAGATACGCAGTATTTT